Given below is one T cell receptor (beta chain) in context. Antigen unknown. Assay used: immunoSEQ multiplex PCR; TCRdb lists only in-frame clones, some missing. The table includes under 40,000 clones, around 84% detected once. V was clipped by 5 bases and J by 1 base; unmatched bases: 7. Germline CDR1 LNHNV, CDR2 YYDKDF (reference sequence). This CDR3 contains 16 residues. The entry originates in a study of OX40 agonist ivuxolimab in advanced cancers. Study-wide context: Prior anti-PD-1, anti-PD-L1 or anti-CTLA-4 therapy did not bar entry, and about 38% had some. Partial responses, seen in three patients, involved one hepatocellular carcinoma and two cutaneous melanomas. Study-wide results and limits: Doses of 0.1 to 3.0 mg/kg were accompanied by clonal expansion of CD4+ and CD8+ blood T cells by week 6. Patients who responded partially at 0.1-3.0 mg/kg showed clonal expansion ranking among the lowest.

This chain uses TRBV15 with TRBJ2-3, with 9 bases matching TRBD2. This clonotype was sampled from an adult with an advanced solid tumor such as melanoma, head and neck, liver or kidney cancer. This specimen was CD4+ or CD8+ T cells sorted from blood, taken in a trial of the OX40 agonist ivuxolimab. The CDR3 region is CATSPYSGGGTDTQYF. Here the CDR3 DNA reads TGTGCCACCAGCCCCTATAGCGGGGGTGGCACAGATACGCAGTATTTT.